The 32 T cell receptor beta chains in this list originate from one sample, sequenced in a study of vaccination and CD4 T cells after COVID-19. These receptors lack a known antigen. Sequenced with the Oncomine TCR Beta short-read assay was DNA taken from cultured CD4+ T cells. From the PCR reads, TCRdb called clonotypes with MiXCR, one entry per CDR3 protein. Found here are about 5,900 distinct CDR3 sequences, roughly 50% of them singletons; the top ten hold 22%. Treatment specified: roughly ten-day PBMC culture with coronavirus spike peptide pools or control peptides (ViraFEST assay). What was sequenced was CD4+ T cells from blood, cultured in vitro. These TCRs come from a human donor who had recovered from COVID-19.

The gene calls are TRBV20-1 and TRBJ1-2, with D possibly matching TRBD1 (5 bases). Germline V CDR1 and CDR2: DFQATT, SNEGSKA (reference sequence). The V end lost 6 bases, the J end lost 7 bases, and 15 bases lay between the germline ends. The CDR3 contains 12 residues. CDR3 sequence: CSAQQETPGYTF. CDR3 DNA sequence: TGCAGTGCGCAACAGGAGACCCCTGGCTACACCTTC.

This chain's CDR3 is CATSDPRQDSETQYF. For the CDR3, the DNA is TGTGCCACCAGTGATCCACGACAGGACTCGGAGACCCAGTACTTC. The chain carries TRBV24-1 and TRBJ2-5; D possibly corresponds to TRBD1 (6 bases). The CDR3 loop spans 15 amino acids. Germline V gene lookup returns CDR1 KGHDR and CDR2 SFDVKD. Trimming shortened V by 3 bases and J by 5 bases, and 15 bases separated the two germline ends.

The gene calls are TRBV6-4 and TRBJ2-2; tentatively, D is TRBD1 (7 bases). This CDR3 spans 16 amino acids. Trimming pared 2 bases from V and 4 bases from J, leaving 14 bases between. Germline V gene data show CDR1 as MRHNA and CDR2 as SNTAGT. CDR3 DNA: TGTGCCAGCAGTGACCTAGCGACAGGGTCCACCGGGGAGCTGTTTTTT. It yields the protein CASSDLATGSTGELFF.

There are a few counts of this clonotype. This rearrangement joins TRBV19 to TRBJ1-2; D might be TRBD1 (5 bases). The CDR3 is 14 residues long. The V and J ends lost 6 bases and 4 bases respectively, with 15 bases between them. Germline V gene data show CDR1 as LNHDA and CDR2 as SQIVND (reference sequence). The CDR3 reads CASRSNRDFYGYTF. The CDR3 nucleotides read TGTGCCAGTAGATCAAACCGGGACTTCTATGGCTACACCTTC.

The chain carries TRBV6-2 or TRBV6-3 and TRBJ1-1, with TRBD1 matching over 10 bases. Looked up from germline, CDR1 is MNHEY and CDR2 is SVGEGT. The CDR3 sequence is 14 residues long. Losses at the gene ends were 4 bases for V and 5 bases for J; bases not matched to a gene: 4. The CDR3 bases are TGTGCCAGCAGTTTCGGACAGGGGGGGACTGAAGCTTTCTTT. It specifies CASSFGQGGTEAFF.

V is TRBV6-1 and J is TRBJ2-7; 11 bases align to TRBD1. Trimming took 2 bases from V and 3 from J; bases not matched to a gene: 6. The CDR3 sequence is 16 residues long. Germline CDR1 reads MNHNS; CDR2 reads SASEGT. The CDR3 spells CASSERTGGGLYEQYF. CDR3 in DNA: TGTGCCAGCAGTGAACGGACAGGGGGCGGCCTCTACGAGCAGTACTTC.

V is TRBV7-2 and J is TRBJ2-7; the D gene is possibly TRBD2 (6 bases). V was pared by 5 bases and J by 3 bases, with 14 bases between. The germline V gene has CDR1 SGHTA and CDR2 FQGNSA. The CDR3 runs to 14 residues. As DNA, the CDR3 is TGTGCCAGCAGCCTTGGGCCAGCGGGCTACGAGCAGTACTTC. It translates to CASSLGPAGYEQYF.

This sequence joins TRBV11-2 and TRBJ1-1; no reliable D call. Germline values: CDR1 SGHAT, CDR2 FQNNGV. CDR3 size: 13 residues. The germline V and J ends were trimmed by 8 bases and 4 bases, with 14 bases remaining between them. The CDR3 DNA is TGTGCCAGCCTCAATCGGATGGGCACTGAAGCTTTCTTT. The encoded protein is CASLNRMGTEAFF.

The chain couples TRBV11-3 to TRBJ2-7; 9 nucleotides match TRBD1. This CDR3 is built from 15 residues. J lost 6 bases, V lost 5 bases, and 11 bases had no gene match. From germline, CDR1 is SGHNT and CDR2 YENEEA. The DNA of the CDR3 is TGTGCCAGCAGCCAAACCCGGACAGGGGTGGGCGAGCAGTACTTC. Translation gives CASSQTRTGVGEQYF.

The CDR3 DNA reads as TGTGCCAGCAGCTTAGGGGGGGACACTGAAGCTTTCTTT. Its protein is CASSLGGDTEAFF. The chain combines TRBV11-1 with TRBJ1-1; D is possibly TRBD1 (5 bases). Trimming took 1 base from V and 3 from J, leaving 6 bases between them. The CDR3 runs 13 residues. In germline, CDR1 is SGHAT, CDR2 FQDESV (reference sequence).

This clonotype was seen a few times. The chain combines TRBV10-3 with TRBJ1-1, with a tentative D call TRBD1 (6 bases). This CDR3 is built from 15 residues. Trimming stripped 0 bases from V and 6 bases from J, with 14 bases between. Germline V gene sequence: CDR1 ENHRY, CDR2 SYGVKD. This CDR3 is CAISESLGGNAEAFF. CDR3 bases: TGTGCCATCAGTGAGTCATTAGGGGGGAATGCTGAAGCTTTCTTT.

The chain is built from TRBV7-6 and TRBJ2-5; 13 nucleotides line up with TRBD2. J was trimmed by 7 bases and V by 4 bases; bases with no gene match: 12. From germline, CDR1 is SGHVS and CDR2 FNYEAQ. The CDR3 runs to 17 residues. This CDR3 is CASSSGLAGVPGGTQYF. In nucleotides, the CDR3 is TGTGCCAGCAGCTCTGGACTAGCGGGAGTCCCGGGGGGGACCCAGTACTTC.

This clonotype has only one observation. V and J are TRBV20-1 and TRBJ2-1; tentative D call: TRBD2 (6 bases). CDR3 length equals 14 residues. The germline V gene has CDR1 DFQATT and CDR2 SNEGSKA (reference sequence). V was clipped by 6 bases and J by 6 bases, with 18 bases between them. Here the CDR3 reads CSARTSGSPNEQFF. CDR3 bases: TGCAGTGCCCGGACCTCCGGGAGTCCCAATGAGCAGTTCTTC.

The chain carries TRBV6-2 or TRBV6-3 and TRBJ1-1; D is unclear. In germline, CDR1 is MNHEY, CDR2 SVGEGT. This CDR3 is built from 11 residues. The V gene lost 2 bases and the J gene lost 5 bases, with 3 bases spanning the gap. This chain's CDR3 is CASSYETEAFF. The DNA of the CDR3 is TGTGCCAGCAGTTACGAGACTGAAGCTTTCTTT.

This clonotype was counted only a few times. The chain combines TRBV30 with TRBJ1-1; a possible D gene is TRBD1 (6 bases). The CDR3 has 12 amino acids. CDR1 is GTSNPN, CDR2 SVGIG, per germline (reference sequence). The ends were cut back, 4 bases at V and 5 bases at J, with 11 bases in the middle. As DNA, the CDR3 is TGTGCCTGGAATGGACAGTCAACTGAAGCTTTCTTT. It specifies CAWNGQSTEAFF.

This clonotype was seen a few times. This chain joins TRBV2 and TRBJ1-5; D possibly corresponds to TRBD1 (5 bases). The length of the CDR3 is 16 residues. Germline loops: CDR1 SNHLY, CDR2 FYNNEI. Trimming left V 4 bases short and J 6 bases short, with 19 bases between. The CDR3 reads CASSVPSGGGSQPQHF. In DNA, the CDR3 is TGTGCCAGCAGTGTCCCCTCGGGGGGTGGGAGTCAGCCCCAGCATTTT.

This rearrangement joins TRBV19 to TRBJ1-4; perhaps TRBD1 as D (5 bases). Trimming pared 7 bases from V and 0 bases from J, leaving 12 bases between. CDR3 length: 15 residues. CDR1 and CDR2 from the germline V gene are LNHDA and SQIVND (reference sequence). CDR3 DNA sequence: TGTGCCAGTAACCCAGGGCGAGCAACTAATGAAAAACTGTTTTTT. This codes for CASNPGRATNEKLFF.

The genes are TRBV11-3 and TRBJ1-2, with 9 bases fitting TRBD1. Germline CDR1 SGHNT, CDR2 YENEEA. The CDR3 runs 13 residues. V lost 5 bases and J lost 8; bases outside the gene matches: 6. CDR3: CASSTGTGLGYTF. As DNA, the CDR3 is TGTGCCAGCAGCACCGGGACAGGGCTGGGCTACACCTTC. Looking up the rest from reference TRBV11-3 and TRBJ1-2 gives the full variable domain: EAGVVQSPRYKIIEKKQPVAFWCNPISGHNTLYWYLQNLGQGPELLIRYENEEAVDDSQLPKDRFSAERLKGVDSTLKIQPAELGDSAVYLCASSTGTGLGYTFGSGTRLTVV.

The chain links TRBV20-1 to TRBJ2-1; 8 bases align to TRBD2. CDR3 length: 15 residues. J lost 6 bases, V lost 0 bases, and 7 bases had no gene match. CDR1 and CDR2 (germline): DFQATT, SNEGSKA (reference sequence). The CDR3 is CSARDPAGVVNEQFF. CDR3 nucleotides: TGCAGTGCTAGAGACCCAGCGGGAGTAGTCAATGAGCAGTTCTTC.

This clonotype was recorded a few times. The chain recombines TRBV20-1 with TRBJ2-5; D remains ambiguous. This CDR3 spans 10 amino acids. Germline values: CDR1 DFQATT, CDR2 SNEGSKA (reference sequence). V lost 6 bases to trimming and J lost 5 bases, with 7 bases between them. The CDR3 spells CSAPGETQYF. CDR3 nucleotides: TGCAGTGCCCCGGGTGAGACCCAGTACTTC.

J is TRBJ1-2 and V is TRBV20-1; D is unclear. The CDR3 runs 12 residues. Per germline, CDR1 DFQATT and CDR2 SNEGSKA (reference sequence). Trimming removed 3 bases at V and 8 bases at J, with 13 bases between. This CDR3 is CSARTSGGGYTF. The CDR3 bases are TGCAGTGCTAGGACCTCCGGCGGAGGCTACACCTTC.

V and J are TRBV28 and TRBJ2-7, with D maybe TRBD2 (6 bases). This CDR3 is 11 amino acids long. Germline assignment: CDR1 MDHEN and CDR2 SYDVKM. Trimming cost V 4 bases and J 7 bases, with 8 bases left between them. The CDR3 loop is CASSSGGEQYF. CDR3 sequence (DNA): TGTGCCAGCAGTTCTGGGGGGGAGCAGTACTTC.

In this sample, this clonotype turned up once. The J gene is TRBJ1-1, the V gene TRBV28; tentative D call: TRBD1 (5 bases). This CDR3 has 15 amino acids. From germline, CDR1 is MDHEN and CDR2 SYDVKM. Trimming removed 2 bases from V and 1 base from J, with 11 bases in between. CDR3 in amino acids: CASSLEGYRNTEAFF. In DNA, the CDR3 is TGTGCCAGCAGTTTAGAGGGGTATAGGAACACTGAAGCTTTCTTT.

The V call is TRBV19, the J call TRBJ1-1, with 10 bases matching TRBD1. The CDR3 spans 12 residues. CDR1 is LNHDA, CDR2 SQIVND, per germline (reference sequence). The trim removed 5 bases at V and 11 bases at J, leaving 5 bases unmatched. The CDR3 region has the DNA TGTGCCAGTAGTGTAGGGACAGGGGATGCTTTCTTT. Translation: CASSVGTGDAFF. The full variable domain, in which reference TRBV19 and TRBJ1-1 provide the parts outside the CDR3, is DGGITQSPKYLFRKEGQNVTLSCEQNLNHDAMYWYRQDPGQGLRLIYYSQIVNDFQKGDIAEGYSVSREKKESFPLTVTSAQKNPTAFYLCASSVGTGDAFFGQGTRLTVV.

CDR3 region: CASSQGGKGNTIYF. The CDR3 DNA reads as TGTGCCAGCAGCCAGGGGGGCAAGGGGAACACCATATATTTT. J is TRBJ1-3 and V is TRBV6-1; 7 nucleotides align to TRBD1. The CDR3 covers 14 residues. J gave up 7 bases and V 6 bases, and 9 bases lay outside the gene matches. CDR1 is MNHNS, CDR2 SASEGT, per germline.

The chain uses TRBV20-1 and TRBJ1-6; unclear D gene. From germline, CDR1 is DFQATT and CDR2 SNEGSKA (reference sequence). V was shortened by 0 bases and J by 7 bases, with 7 bases between the two germline ends. The CDR3 consists of 13 residues. This CDR3 reads CSARDGGNSPLHF. DNA of the CDR3: TGCAGTGCTAGAGACGGCGGAAATTCACCCCTCCACTTT.

This clonotype was counted between two and nine times. The rearrangement links TRBV7-2 to TRBJ2-1; 11 bases are a match to TRBD2. Germline V CDR1 and CDR2: SGHTA, FQGNSA. V shed 2 bases, J shed 10 bases, and the junction held 7 bases outside the gene matches. The CDR3 is made up of 15 amino acids. The CDR3 DNA reads TGTGCCAGCAGCTTATTAGGTCTAGCGGGAGGAGAGCAGTTCTTC. It encodes CASSLLGLAGGEQFF.

This clonotype was observed a handful of times. CDR3 nucleotides: TGTGCCAGCAGCTTAGCGTTTCCGGCTGGCTATGGCTACACCTTC. Its translation is CASSLAFPAGYGYTF. V usage is TRBV7-8 and J usage is TRBJ1-2; D gene uncertain. The CDR3 is made up of 15 amino acids. CDR1 is SGHVS, CDR2 FQNEAQ, per germline. With 0 bases removed from V and 4 bases from J, the gap between germline ends came to 12 bases.

J is TRBJ1-6 and V is TRBV5-1, with TRBD1 matching over 7 bases. V gave up 0 bases and J gave up 7 bases; unmatched junction bases: 7. The CDR3 has 16 residues. In germline, CDR1 is SGHRS, CDR2 YFSETQ. This CDR3 reads CASSLAGGMGNSPLHF. The CDR3 DNA reads TGCGCCAGCAGCTTGGCAGGGGGTATGGGAAATTCACCCCTCCACTTT.

A few counts support this clonotype. The rearrangement uses TRBV7-3 and TRBJ2-5, with 10 bases that match TRBD1. The CDR3 consists of 16 residues. Per the germline V gene, CDR1 is SGHTA and CDR2 is FQGTGA. V gave up 1 base and J gave up 1 base; unmatched junction bases: 3. The DNA of the CDR3 is TGTGCCAGCAGCTTAAAGGGGACAGGGGCCCAAGAGACCCAGTACTTC. Translating it yields CASSLKGTGAQETQYF.

The chain uses TRBV24-1 and TRBJ2-6; D remains unclear. Germline lookup yields CDR1 KGHDR and CDR2 SFDVKD. CDR3 length: 14 residues. V gave up 9 bases and J gave up 4 bases, with 12 bases separating them. In nucleotides, the CDR3 is TGTGCCACCGTTGTTGGAACCGGGGCCAACGTCCTGACTTTC. Translating gives CATVVGTGANVLTF.

The genes are TRBV20-1 and TRBJ1-6; no clear D gene. This CDR3 spans 17 amino acids. Trimming removed 3 bases at V and 0 bases at J, with 15 bases between. CDR1 is DFQATT and CDR2 is SNEGSKA in the germline V gene (reference sequence). The CDR3 protein is CSARIYDRGSYNSPLHF. As DNA, the CDR3 is TGCAGTGCTAGGATCTACGACCGGGGCTCCTATAATTCACCCCTCCACTTT.